This is a list of T cell receptor beta chains from one sample in a study of identical twins. TCRdb called the 5' RACE reads again in MiXCR, with one record for every CDR3 protein. Of about 900,000 distinct CDR3 sequences listed, around an eighth are singletons. The same data also went into a second study, on yellow fever vaccine responses in identical twins.

Sequencing was performed on PBMCs. The receptor source for this set is a woman aged 18-35 years in good health. Each CDR3 is given with its conserved first and last residue.

J gene,V gene,CDR3 protein
TRBJ1-1,TRBV2,CASWSKAEAFF
TRBJ2-1,TRBV28,CASSGASGRPSYNEQFF
TRBJ2-5,TRBV28,CASSLNRGDVETQYF
TRBJ2-7,TRBV11-3,CASSSAGTSGSYEQYF
TRBJ2-7,TRBV18,CASSTTGGQSEQYF
TRBJ2-7,TRBV10-3,CAISEPGGRSYEQYF
TRBJ1-6,TRBV7-9,CASSFRGQGTNSPLHF
TRBJ2-1,TRBV20-1,CSSPGEGNEQFF
TRBJ2-1,TRBV6-2/TRBV6-3,CASRIGTSNEQFF
TRBJ1-5,TRBV7-2,CASSFGSRISNQPQHF
TRBJ2-5,TRBV5-1,CASSLVSGSQQETQYF
TRBJ2-3,TRBV7-7,CASSLSTASTDTQYF
TRBJ2-7,TRBV7-9,CASSSRDKRSYEQYF
TRBJ2-3,TRBV4-1,CASSLGRGAPDTQYF
TRBJ2-7,TRBV29-1,CSVEDDSNPYEQYF
TRBJ2-2,TRBV6-5,CASSYQASLPTGELFF
TRBJ2-7,TRBV4-1,CASSQFGAYEQYF